This T cell receptor beta chain was retrieved from a study of sequential checkpoint blockade in melanoma. Across the study: Each arm's sequence ended with maintenance nivolumab.

This CDR3 comprises 13 residues. The V gene's germline CDR1 is MNHNS and CDR2 SASEGT. V shed 0 bases and J shed 2 bases, with 5 bases lying between them. By its share, this clone is medium-sized (0.01 to 0.1%). Sequenced by immunoSEQ multiplex PCR; TCRdb stores in-frame clones only, minus some. Seen here are roughly 20,000 clones, approximately 77% observed once, and the top ten hold about a fifth. Treatment described: randomized to nivolumab then ipilimumab (arm A) or the reverse (arm B). DNA-damaging chemotherapy had not been given to any patient beforehand. Live CD3+CD8+ CD19− CD56− cells were sorted from PBMCs.

The V gene is TRBV6-1, the J gene TRBJ2-7; no reliable D call. This sequence was found in a human donor with melanoma. Here the sequenced sample was CD8+ T cells sorted from blood (inferred from file names), taken from a patient given nivolumab and ipilimumab in sequence. CDR3 amino acids: CASSEAVAYEQYF. The CDR3 bases are TGTGCCAGCAGTGAAGCAGTAGCCTACGAGCAGTACTTC.